The clone carrying this T cell receptor beta chain was observed a few times. The antigen is unknown. Per-sample yields of isolated PBMCs were at least 7 million. A J-beta primer mix and a sample-barcoded 5' primer were used in a second PCR of about 7 to 12 cycles. One entry per CDR3 protein, called by TCRdb with MiXCR from the 5' RACE reads. The table includes 1.5 million to 2 million distinct CDR3 sequences, just under 50% detected once. The V gene's germline CDR1 is SGHTA and CDR2 FQGNSA. Germline trimming cut 7 bases from V and 7 bases from J; bases unmatched to any gene: 7. This CDR3 is built from 14 residues. These data come from a study of blood T cells in healthy people across ages. General observations from the study: A strong correlation was found between TCR beta diversity and the percentage of naive T cells.

V gene TRBV7-2 combines with J gene TRBJ1-6; 7 positions agree with TRBD1. This receptor was taken from a woman aged 35 to 49 in good health. Sequencing input: blood. The CDR3 nucleotides are TGTGCCAGCATGAGGGGGCAAGGAAATTCACCCCTCCACTTT. Translating it yields CASMRGQGNSPLHF.